Presented here are 27 T cell receptor beta chains from one specimen sequenced in a study of regulatory T cells in long-lasting Graves disease. The authors built TCR beta libraries using iRepertoire HTBI primers and Arm-PCR of CDR3 regions. TCRdb reanalysed the multiplex PCR reads using MiXCR and keeps one entry per CDR3 protein. The data contain roughly 400,000 distinct CDR3 sequences, around 15% of them singletons. Documented time point: newly diagnosed GD, antithyroid drugs for less than 3 months. The authors made the TCR library using RNA they extracted from PBMCs. These data also formed part of another study, on T cells in Graves' hyperthyroidism and ophthalmopathy.

This specimen consisted of peripheral blood mononuclear cells (PBMCs), obtained at new diagnosis, from a patient treated with antithyroid drugs. All receptors come from a woman younger than 35 with Graves disease.

This clonotype occurred many times. The rearrangement joins TRBV7-8 to TRBJ2-7; 11 bases are shared with TRBD2. Germline V CDR1 and CDR2: SGHVS, FQNEAQ. The V gene end was trimmed by 6 bases and the J gene end by 2 bases; junction bases not matched to a gene: 6. This CDR3 contains 15 residues. CDR3 loop: CASRGGLADPYEQYF. Written as DNA, the CDR3 is TGTGCCAGCAGGGGGGGACTAGCGGACCCCTACGAGCAGTACTTC.

This clonotype was counted ten times or more. The chain recombines TRBV27 with TRBJ2-3, with D perhaps matching TRBD2 (5 bases). This CDR3 region has 15 residues. CDR1 is MNHEY and CDR2 is SMNVEV in the germline V gene (reference sequence). V lost 3 bases to trimming and J lost 0 bases, with 10 bases between them. This CDR3 reads CASSFRGASTDTQYF. The CDR3 DNA reads TGTGCCAGCAGTTTTCGGGGAGCTAGCACAGATACGCAGTATTTT.

This clonotype came up a few times. This chain joins TRBV10-3 and TRBJ2-1, with no clear D. V was pared by 4 bases and J by 7 bases, with 5 bases between. In germline, CDR1 is ENHRY, CDR2 SYGVKD. The length of the CDR3 is 11 residues. CDR3 bases: TGTGCCATCAGTGGACTGAATGAGCAGTTCTTC. Its translation: CAISGLNEQFF.

The rearrangement links TRBV3-1 to TRBJ2-4; D gene unclear. The CDR3 extends over 12 amino acids. Trimming left V 8 bases short and J 2 bases short, with 7 bases between. Germline V gene lookup returns CDR1 LGHDT and CDR2 YNNKEL (reference sequence). CDR3 bases: TGTGCCAGCGGGCCGACCAAAAACATTCAGTACTTC. Translated, it gives CASGPTKNIQYF.

Only a few counts were recorded for this clonotype. This sequence joins TRBV6-4 and TRBJ2-3, with a weak D call TRBD2 (6 bases). Germline CDR1 reads MRHNA; CDR2 reads SNTAGT. Trimming pared 6 bases from V and 2 bases from J, leaving 18 bases between. CDR3 length: 16 amino acids. The CDR3 here is CASSPPTGADTDTQYF. For the CDR3, the DNA is TGTGCCAGCAGCCCTCCGACGGGAGCCGACACAGATACGCAGTATTTT.

Note on this clonotype: This likely stems from a read error, as it lies one base from a far larger clone. The chain couples TRBV11-1 to TRBJ2-7; 10 positions match TRBD2. This CDR3 has 16 amino acids. The V and J ends lost 1 base and 7 bases, in that order; junction bases with no gene match: 10. Germline CDR1 is SGHAT and CDR2 is FQDESV (reference sequence). DNA of the CDR3: TGTGCCAGCAGCTTAGGGGCTAGCGGGAGTTTCGATGAGCAGTACTTC. This encodes CASSLGASGSFDEQYF.

This clonotype was seen ten or more times. The chain carries TRBV6-1 and TRBJ2-1; TRBD2 matches at 10 bases. V lost 5 bases and J lost 8; bases outside the gene matches: 9. Looked up from germline, CDR1 is MNHNS and CDR2 is SASEGT. The CDR3 runs 15 residues. The CDR3 protein is CASSRTSGRVDEQFF. The DNA for the CDR3 is TGTGCCAGCAGTAGAACAAGCGGGAGGGTCGATGAGCAGTTCTTC.

This clonotype was observed a few times. The V call is TRBV7-9, the J call TRBJ2-7; TRBD2 matches 11 bases. Germline trimming cut 1 base from V and 1 base from J; bases unmatched to any gene: 6. The CDR3 is made up of 17 amino acids. The germline gives CDR1 SEHNR, CDR2 FQNEAQ (reference sequence). Here the CDR3 DNA reads TGTGCCAGCAGCTTAGGGGGACTAGCGGATCATTCCTACGAGCAGTACTTC. It encodes CASSLGGLADHSYEQYF.

This clonotype has ten or more counts. J is TRBJ1-2 and V is TRBV28; 8 nucleotides align to TRBD1. Germline CDR1 MDHEN, CDR2 SYDVKM. This CDR3 is built from 15 residues. The V gene end was trimmed by 6 bases and the J gene end by 7 bases; junction bases not matched to a gene: 13. CDR3 coding DNA: TGTGCCAGCAGCCCCCCGACAGGGGCGGTAGGTGGCTACACCTTC. Translating it yields CASSPPTGAVGGYTF.

This clonotype was detected ten times or more. The V call is TRBV28, the J call TRBJ1-1, with 9 positions matching TRBD1. Germline CDR1 and CDR2: MDHEN and SYDVKM. The length of the CDR3 is 14 residues. The V segment lost 10 bases and the J segment 4 bases; nucleotides outside the gene matches: 10. The CDR3 DNA sequence: TGTGCCAACACGAACCGGGACAGGGTCACTGAAGCTTTCTTT. Translating it yields CANTNRDRVTEAFF.

This rearrangement joins TRBV7-9 to TRBJ1-2; 8 bases agree with TRBD1. V lost 3 bases to trimming and J lost 4 bases; unmatched junction nucleotides: 7. Per germline, CDR1 SEHNR and CDR2 FQNEAQ (reference sequence). This CDR3 spans 15 amino acids. CDR3 loop: CASSFATGGGYGYTF. In DNA form, the CDR3 reads TGTGCCAGCAGCTTTGCAACAGGGGGTGGCTATGGCTACACCTTC. The full variable domain, rest sourced from reference TRBV7-9 and TRBJ1-2, is DTGVSQNPRHKITKRGQNVTFRCDPISEHNRLYWYRQTLGQGPEFLTYFQNEAQLEKSRLLSDRFSAERPKGSFSTLEIQRTEQGDSAMYLCASSFATGGGYGYTFGSGTRLTVV.

V gene TRBV7-9 combines with J gene TRBJ2-1; D might be TRBD2 (5 bases). The CDR3 runs 14 residues. V was clipped by 4 bases and J by 8 bases, with 15 bases between them. CDR1 and CDR2 (germline): SEHNR, FQNEAQ (reference sequence). Here the CDR3 reads CASSSGEGWDEQFF. Written as DNA, the CDR3 is TGTGCCAGCAGCTCAGGCGAGGGCTGGGATGAGCAGTTCTTC.

The rearrangement links TRBV20-1 to TRBJ2-3; a weak D match, TRBD1 (5 bases). The germline CDR1 and CDR2 sequences are DFQATT and SNEGSKA (reference sequence). The CDR3 extends over 12 amino acids. V lost 3 bases to trimming and J lost 5 bases, with 9 bases between them. CDR3 nucleotides: TGCAGTGCTAGCAGGGTTCTAGATACGCAGTATTTT. It yields the protein CSASRVLDTQYF.

This clonotype was recorded many times. The chain links TRBV30 to TRBJ2-3; 7 positions agree with TRBD1. V was clipped by 2 bases and J by 3 bases; unmatched bases: 11. The CDR3 is 16 amino acids. Germline CDR1 and CDR2: GTSNPN and SVGIG (reference sequence). CDR3 bases: TGTGCCTGGAGTTACAGACAGGGCGTGGAGACAGATACGCAGTATTTT. Its protein is CAWSYRQGVETDTQYF. Based on the CDR3 plus reference TRBV30 and TRBJ2-3, the full variable domain is SQTIHQWPATLVQPVGSPLSLECTVEGTSNPNLYWYRQAAGRGLQLLFYSVGIGQISSEVPQNLSASRPQDRQFILSSKKLLLSDSGFYLCAWSYRQGVETDTQYFGPGTRLTVL.

This clonotype has ten or more counts. The rearrangement links TRBV20-1 to TRBJ2-3, with 7 bases matching TRBD2. The CDR3 is 14 residues long. Germline CDR1 and CDR2: DFQATT and SNEGSKA (reference sequence). V shed 5 bases and J 0 bases; nucleotides not matched to a gene: 5. The CDR3 sequence: CSAGASGSTDTQYF. As DNA, the CDR3 is TGCAGTGCTGGTGCTAGCGGTAGCACAGATACGCAGTATTTT.

The sample holds many counts of this clonotype. The V and J genes are TRBV7-2 and TRBJ2-1; a weak D match, TRBD1 (6 bases). This CDR3 spans 14 amino acids. V was clipped by 2 bases and J by 13 bases, with 18 bases between them. CDR1 and CDR2 from the germline V gene are SGHTA and FQGNSA. The CDR3 spells CASSLTRSGQSQFF. CDR3 nucleotides: TGTGCCAGCAGCTTAACGAGGTCAGGACAGTCCCAGTTCTTC.

This clonotype was detected a few times. A junction boundary mismatches the germline segment, possibly from a read error. V and J are TRBV6-1 and TRBJ2-4; D is perhaps TRBD1 or TRBD2 (7 bases each). The CDR3 has 12 residues. Germline CDR1 is MNHNS and CDR2 is SASEGT. CDR3 residues: CASGAGQLAVSF. The CDR3 DNA follows: TGTGCCAGCGGAGCGGGACAGCTCGCGGTTTCCTTC.

This clonotype was seen ten or more times. The chain links TRBV20-1 to TRBJ1-2; 8 bases are shared with TRBD1. V trimming: 3 bases; J trimming: 7 bases; junction bases outside the gene matches: 7. This CDR3 has 13 amino acids. Germline V gene lookup returns CDR1 DFQATT and CDR2 SNEGSKA (reference sequence). The CDR3, as DNA: TGCAGTGCTAGTTCAGGACAGGGTCGTGGCTACACCTTC. It is translated as CSASSGQGRGYTF.

The V and J genes are TRBV9 and TRBJ1-5, with no clear D. V lost 4 bases and J 7 bases, leaving 15 bases between the germline ends. CDR1 is SGDLS, CDR2 YYNGEE, per germline. This CDR3 is 14 amino acids long. This CDR3 reads CASSPRQTGQPQHF. CDR3 bases: TGTGCCAGCAGCCCGCGACAAACGGGGCAGCCCCAGCATTTT.

The sample holds a few counts of this clonotype. This chain joins TRBV7-3 and TRBJ2-3; 9 bases match TRBD2. The CDR3 is 17 residues long. Germline V gene lookup returns CDR1 SGHTA and CDR2 FQGTGA. The junction had 12 bases not matched to a gene; V was cut back by 5 bases and J by 3 bases. The DNA for the CDR3 is TGTGCCAGCAGCCACCCCCCGGTAGCGGGAGATACAGATACGCAGTATTTT. As protein: CASSHPPVAGDTDTQYF.

This clonotype was seen a few times. V is TRBV20-1 and J is TRBJ1-5; 10 bases line up with TRBD1. Germline lookup yields CDR1 DFQATT and CDR2 SNEGSKA (reference sequence). J was trimmed by 8 bases and V by 2 bases; bases with no gene match: 12. The CDR3 is 16 residues long. The CDR3 protein is CSARSPGQGEVEPQHF. CDR3 DNA sequence: TGCAGTGCTAGAAGCCCTGGACAGGGGGAGGTAGAGCCCCAGCATTTT.

This clonotype was recorded many times. The chain is built from TRBV12-3 or TRBV12-4 and TRBJ1-1, with D unresolved. V was shortened by 6 bases and J by 4 bases, with 12 bases between the two germline ends. This CDR3 has 13 residues. CDR3 DNA sequence: TGTGCCAGCAGCCACGGCAGAACCACTGAAGCTTTCTTT. It encodes CASSHGRTTEAFF.

At least ten counts were recorded for this clonotype. V is TRBV7-2 and J is TRBJ2-1; tentatively, D is TRBD2 (7 bases). Germline V gives CDR1 SGHTA, CDR2 FQGNSA. V dropped 7 bases and J dropped 7 bases, with 26 bases sitting between them. The CDR3 is 17 amino acids. The CDR3 here is CASTTNLGGRWVNEQFF. The CDR3 DNA reads TGTGCCAGCACCACAAACTTGGGGGGGCGCTGGGTTAATGAGCAGTTCTTC.

The chain carries TRBV7-3 and TRBJ2-1; TRBD2 matches at 8 bases. This CDR3 comprises 15 residues. The junction had 11 bases not matched to a gene; V was cut back by 8 bases and J by 5 bases. The germline gives CDR1 SGHTA, CDR2 FQGTGA. The CDR3 loop reads CASGKGSSGDNEQFF. CDR3 coding DNA: TGTGCCAGCGGCAAGGGGAGTAGCGGGGACAATGAGCAGTTCTTC.

In its sample, this clonotype was seen many times. The CDR3 nucleotides are TGTGCCAGCAGCTGGACTAGCGGGAGGGTAGAGGAGCAGTACTTC. Its protein is CASSWTSGRVEEQYF. This rearrangement joins TRBV7-2 to TRBJ2-7, with 15 bases matching TRBD2. This CDR3 comprises 15 residues. Trimming at V came to 4 bases and at J to 7 bases, leaving 5 bases not matched to a gene. Germline CDR1 SGHTA, CDR2 FQGNSA.

This clonotype has at least ten counts. The chain is built from TRBV5-1 and TRBJ2-7; 13 bases agree with TRBD2. Germline V lookup: CDR1 SGHRS, CDR2 YFSETQ. Unmatched junction bases numbered 5, after V lost 4 bases and J lost 1 base. There are 16 residues in the CDR3. This CDR3 is CASSRGTSGNSYEQYF. In DNA, the CDR3 is TGCGCCAGCAGCCGGGGGACTAGCGGGAATTCCTACGAGCAGTACTTC.

Ten or more counts support this clonotype. The chain couples TRBV28 to TRBJ2-1; 13 positions match TRBD2. V was pared by 3 bases and J by 4 bases, with 6 bases of the junction left unmatched. The germline V gene has CDR1 MDHEN and CDR2 SYDVKM. The CDR3 length is 17 residues. CDR3 sequence reads: CASSLATGLAGYNEQFF. Here the CDR3 DNA reads TGTGCCAGCAGTTTGGCGACGGGACTAGCGGGGTACAATGAGCAGTTCTTC.